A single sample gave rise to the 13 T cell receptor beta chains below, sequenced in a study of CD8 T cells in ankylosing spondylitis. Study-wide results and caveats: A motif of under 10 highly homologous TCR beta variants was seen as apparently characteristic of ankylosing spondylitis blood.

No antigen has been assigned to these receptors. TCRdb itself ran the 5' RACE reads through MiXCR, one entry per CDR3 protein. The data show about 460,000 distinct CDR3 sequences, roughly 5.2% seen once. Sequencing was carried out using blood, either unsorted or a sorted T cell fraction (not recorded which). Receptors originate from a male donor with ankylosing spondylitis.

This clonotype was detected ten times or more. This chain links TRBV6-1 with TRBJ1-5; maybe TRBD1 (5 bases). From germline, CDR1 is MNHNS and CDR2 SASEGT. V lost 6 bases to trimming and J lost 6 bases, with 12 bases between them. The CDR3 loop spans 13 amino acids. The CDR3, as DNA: TGTGCCAGCAGCCCCACGGGGGGTCAGCCCCAGCATTTT. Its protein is CASSPTGGQPQHF.

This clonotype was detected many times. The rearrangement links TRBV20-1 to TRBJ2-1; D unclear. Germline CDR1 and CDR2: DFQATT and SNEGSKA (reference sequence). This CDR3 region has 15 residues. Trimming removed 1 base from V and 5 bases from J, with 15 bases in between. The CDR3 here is CSARVGLLRNNEQFF. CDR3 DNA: TGCAGTGCTAGAGTTGGGCTCTTGAGAAACAATGAGCAGTTCTTC.

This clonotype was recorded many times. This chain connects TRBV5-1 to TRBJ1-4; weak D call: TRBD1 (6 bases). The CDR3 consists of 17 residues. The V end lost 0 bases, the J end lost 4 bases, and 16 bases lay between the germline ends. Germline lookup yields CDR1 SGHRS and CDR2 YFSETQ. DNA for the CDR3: TGCGCCAGCAGCTTGGATGGGTGGACAGACCTTAATGAAAAACTGTTTTTT. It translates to CASSLDGWTDLNEKLFF.

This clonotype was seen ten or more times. The CDR3 bases are TGTGCCAGCAGCTTAGAGGGGGGGCCTAACTATGGCTACACCTTC. Its protein product is CASSLEGGPNYGYTF. The rearrangement uses TRBV7-2 and TRBJ1-2, with D possibly matching TRBD1 (6 bases). The germline V gene has CDR1 SGHTA and CDR2 FQGNSA. This CDR3 is built from 15 residues. Trimming shortened V by 1 base and J by 0 bases, and 9 bases separated the two germline ends.

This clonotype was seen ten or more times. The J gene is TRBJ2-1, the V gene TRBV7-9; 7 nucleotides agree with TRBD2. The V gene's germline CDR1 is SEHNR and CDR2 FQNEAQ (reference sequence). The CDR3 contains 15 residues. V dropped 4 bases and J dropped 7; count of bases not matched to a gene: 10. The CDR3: CASSWSGATRNEQFF. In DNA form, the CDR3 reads TGTGCCAGCAGCTGGAGCGGGGCCACGAGAAATGAGCAGTTCTTC.

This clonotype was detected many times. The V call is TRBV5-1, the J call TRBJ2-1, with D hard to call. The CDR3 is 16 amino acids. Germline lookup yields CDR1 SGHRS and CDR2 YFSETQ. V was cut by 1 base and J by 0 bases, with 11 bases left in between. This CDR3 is CASSLNPSDSYNEQFF. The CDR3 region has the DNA TGCGCCAGCAGCTTGAACCCCTCCGACTCCTACAATGAGCAGTTCTTC.

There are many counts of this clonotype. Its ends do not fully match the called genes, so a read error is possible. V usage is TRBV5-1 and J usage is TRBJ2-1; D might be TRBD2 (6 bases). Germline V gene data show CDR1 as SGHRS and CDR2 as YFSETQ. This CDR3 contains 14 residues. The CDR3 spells CASSPGSSYNEQFF. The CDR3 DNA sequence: TGTGCCAGCAGCCCCGGGAGCTCCTACAATGAGCAGTTCTTC.

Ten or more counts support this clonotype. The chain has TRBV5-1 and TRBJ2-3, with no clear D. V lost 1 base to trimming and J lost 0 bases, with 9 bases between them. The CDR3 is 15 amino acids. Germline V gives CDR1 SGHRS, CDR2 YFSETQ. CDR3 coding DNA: TGCGCCAGCAGCTTGCCGATTACTAGCACAGATACGCAGTATTTT. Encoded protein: CASSLPITSTDTQYF. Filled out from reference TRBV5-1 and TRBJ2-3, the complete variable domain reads KAGVTQTPRYLIKTRGQQVTLSCSPISGHRSVSWYQQTPGQGLQFLFEYFSETQRNKGNFPGRFSGRQFSNSRSEMNVSTLELGDSALYLCASSLPITSTDTQYFGPGTRLTVL.

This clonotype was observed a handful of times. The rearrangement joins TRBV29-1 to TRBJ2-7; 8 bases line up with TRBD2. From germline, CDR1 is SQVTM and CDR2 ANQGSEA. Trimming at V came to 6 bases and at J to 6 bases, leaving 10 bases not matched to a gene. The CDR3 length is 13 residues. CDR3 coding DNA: TGCAGCGTAAACACCGGGACTAGTTTCGAGCAGTACTTC. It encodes CSVNTGTSFEQYF.

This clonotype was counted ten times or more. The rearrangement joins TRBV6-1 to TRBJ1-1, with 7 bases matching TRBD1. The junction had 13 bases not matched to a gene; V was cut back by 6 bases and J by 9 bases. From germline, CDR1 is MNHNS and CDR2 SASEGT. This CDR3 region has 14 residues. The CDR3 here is CASSPPRGGGKAFF. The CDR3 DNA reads TGTGCCAGCAGCCCACCCAGGGGGGGCGGTAAAGCTTTCTTT.

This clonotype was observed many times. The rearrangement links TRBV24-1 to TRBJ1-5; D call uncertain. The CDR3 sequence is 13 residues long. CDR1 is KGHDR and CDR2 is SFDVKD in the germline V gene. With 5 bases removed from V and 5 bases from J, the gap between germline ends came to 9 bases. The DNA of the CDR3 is TGTGCCACCAGTGGGGTAACTTATCAGCCCCAGCATTTT. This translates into CATSGVTYQPQHF.

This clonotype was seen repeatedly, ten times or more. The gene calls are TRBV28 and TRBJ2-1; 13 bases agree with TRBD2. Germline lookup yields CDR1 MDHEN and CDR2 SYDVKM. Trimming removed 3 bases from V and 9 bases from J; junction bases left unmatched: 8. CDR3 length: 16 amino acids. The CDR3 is CASSFLLAGGLSEQFF. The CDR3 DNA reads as TGTGCCAGCAGTTTCTTACTAGCGGGGGGGCTTAGTGAGCAGTTCTTC.

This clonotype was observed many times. Written as DNA, the CDR3 is TGTGCCATCAGGTGGACAGGGGCTGGGGACGAGCAGTACTTC. This sequence encodes CAIRWTGAGDEQYF. This chain links TRBV10-3 with TRBJ2-7, with 9 nucleotides matching TRBD1. The trim removed 6 bases at V and 5 bases at J, leaving 8 bases unmatched. The V gene's germline CDR1 is ENHRY and CDR2 SYGVKD. CDR3 length equals 14 residues.